The rows below give T cell receptor beta chains drawn from one sample of a study of blood T cells in healthy people across ages. TCRdb recomputed calls from the 5' RACE reads with MiXCR, one row per CDR3 protein. The sample records 700,000 to 950,000 distinct CDR3 sequences, roughly 47% being singletons. The specimen was blood. The source of these receptors is a woman in her sixties in good health. The CDR3 runs from the conserved cysteine through the conserved F or W. The order of the fields is clone size, D gene, J gene, V gene, CDR3 DNA, CDR3 protein. The D gene is left open where the match is weak. For some rows the clone size is stated as once, few or many, or as a class when expanded; others skip it.

- - TRBJ2-5 TRBV7-8 TGTGCCAGCAGCCTGGACTTGGGGGAGCAGTACTTC CASSLDLGEQYF
once TRBD1 TRBJ2-1 TRBV29-1 TGCAGCGTTGGGGCCGACAGGGGGCTTGGCAATGAGCAGTTCTTC CSVGADRGLGNEQFF
many - TRBJ1-2 TRBV7-9 TGTGCCAGCAGCTTAGATGGCTGGTATGGCTACACCTTC CASSLDGWYGYTF
- TRBD1 TRBJ2-7 TRBV5-1 TGCGCCAGCAGCTCCGCCACGACAGGGTCCGAGCAGTACTTC CASSSATTGSEQYF
few TRBD1 TRBJ1-2 TRBV5-1 TGCGCCAGCAGCGGCTCGACAGGGATCGAGCGCGGCTACACCTTC CASSGSTGIERGYTF
- - TRBJ2-3 TRBV10-3 TGTGCCATCAGTGAGTCCGGGACCCGAACCAGGTATTTT CAISESGTRTRYF
many - TRBJ2-5 TRBV6-5 TGTGCCAGCAGTTCTACAGGGTACCAAGAGACCCAGTACTTC CASSSTGYQETQYF
- - TRBJ2-3 TRBV11-2 TGTGCCAGCAGCGATGTAGCGGTCGATACGCAGTATTTT CASSDVAVDTQYF
- TRBD1 TRBJ2-3 TRBV6-6 TGTGCCAGCACCTGGACAGGGGTAGATACGCAGTATTTT CASTWTGVDTQYF
- TRBD2 TRBJ2-3 TRBV20-1 TGCAGTGCCGGATTAGCGGGAATTGGAGATACGCAGTATTTT CSAGLAGIGDTQYF
- TRBD2 TRBJ2-1 TRBV7-6 TGTGCCAGCAGCTTAGGGAGGGCTAGCGGCGAGCAGTTCTTC CASSLGRASGEQFF
few TRBD2 TRBJ2-5 TRBV7-2 TGTGCCAGCAGCATGGGACTAGCGGGGGGGAGAGAGACCCAGTACTTC CASSMGLAGGRETQYF
- TRBD2 TRBJ2-1 TRBV20-1 TGCAGTGCTCATGGACTAGCGTCAACTAGGCCCACCAATGAGCAGTTCTTC CSAHGLASTRPTNEQFF
- TRBD1 TRBJ2-4 TRBV7-2 TGTGCCAGCAGCTTGACAGGGAAGGACATTCAGTACTTC CASSLTGKDIQYF
many TRBD2 TRBJ2-7 TRBV29-1 TGCAGCGCCTCCAGTCCGACTAGCGGGTCCTACGAGCAGTACTTC CSASSPTSGSYEQYF
many TRBD1 TRBJ2-7 TRBV7-6 TGTGCCAGCAGCTCCGGGACAGGGCCCTACGAGCAGTACTTC CASSSGTGPYEQYF
few - TRBJ1-4 TRBV27 TGTGCCAGCACCTACAGTCAGGCTAGTGAAAAACTGTTTTTT CASTYSQASEKLFF